A selection of T cell receptor beta chains follows, all from one sample in a study of T cells after posttransplantation cyclophosphamide. Some clones are missing from TCRdb's copy, which holds only in-frame ones; the method was immunoSEQ multiplex PCR. Here the sample spans about 16,000 clones, roughly 85% being singletons. This specimen consisted of PBMCs, obtained after allogeneic stem cell transplant with calcineurin inhibitor and methotrexate. The source is a female patient between 18 and 30 years old who received an allogeneic stem cell transplant from an unrelated donor, was CMV-positive, and had acute and chronic GVHD. Some T cells may be the graft donor's. Both conserved end residues are part of each CDR3. The D gene is left open where the match is weak. Rows may omit the clone size; those that give it use once, few, many or a size class.

CAISESIGTSGIDEQFF | TGTGCCATCAGTGAGTCGATTGGGACTAGCGGGATTGATGAGCAGTTCTTC | TRBJ2-1 | TRBD2 | TRBV10-3 | .
CASPPDTGTGNTGELFF | TGTGCCAGCCCACCCGACACCGGGACAGGGAACACCGGGGAGCTGTTTTTT | TRBJ2-2 | TRBD1 | TRBV7-9 | .
CSVESGTAYEQYF | TGCAGCGTCGAAAGCGGTACAGCCTACGAGCAGTACTTC | TRBJ2-7 | . | TRBV29-1 | .
CASSKGTERANYGYTF | TGTGCCAGCAGTAAAGGGACAGAGAGAGCTAACTATGGCTACACCTTC | TRBJ1-2 | TRBD1 | TRBV27 | .
CASSSAETGGFGYTF | TGTGCCAGCAGTTCCGCTGAGACAGGGGGGTTTGGCTACACCTTC | TRBJ1-2 | TRBD1 | TRBV27 | .
CATSRDRAHEQYF | TGTGCCACCAGCAGGGACAGGGCCCACGAGCAGTACTTC | TRBJ2-7 | TRBD1 | TRBV15 | .
CASSRDRWGLGGYTF | TGTGCCAGCAGCCGGGACAGATGGGGACTTGGGGGCTACACCTTC | TRBJ1-2 | TRBD1 | TRBV6-6 | .
CASSLTSGPSYEQYF | TGCGCCAGCAGCTTGACTAGCGGTCCCTCCTACGAGCAGTACTTC | TRBJ2-7 | TRBD2 | TRBV5-1 | .
CASSLDRGLAKNIQYF | TGCGCCAGCAGCTTGGATCGGGGACTAGCCAAAAACATTCAGTACTTC | TRBJ2-4 | . | TRBV5-1 | once
CAWKEGTEAFF | TGTGCCTGGAAGGAGGGCACTGAAGCTTTCTTT | TRBJ1-1 | . | TRBV30 | .
CASSLYTQGFNQPQHF | TGTGCCAGCAGCTTGTATACACAGGGCTTCAATCAGCCCCAGCATTTT | TRBJ1-5 | . | TRBV5-6 | .
CASSAGESYNEQFF | TGTGCCAGCAGTGCGGGAGAATCGTACAATGAGCAGTTCTTC | TRBJ2-1 | . | TRBV2 | .
CASSEAGASNTEAFF | TGTGCCAGCAGTGAAGCAGGGGCCTCGAACACTGAAGCTTTCTTT | TRBJ1-1 | . | TRBV6-1 | .
CASTWGQGNTGELFF | TGCGCCAGCACCTGGGGACAGGGAAACACCGGGGAGCTGTTTTTT | TRBJ2-2 | TRBD1 | TRBV5-1 | .
CASSLNLAGYQETQYF | TGTGCCAGCAGCTTAAACCTAGCGGGGTACCAAGAGACCCAGTACTTC | TRBJ2-5 | TRBD2 | TRBV5-6 | .
CASSISGQTYNQPQHF | TGTGCCAGTAGTATCTCTGGACAGACCTACAATCAGCCCCAGCATTTT | TRBJ1-5 | . | TRBV19 | .
CASSHLTGGSNQPQHF | TGTGCCAGCAGCCACCTGACAGGTGGATCCAATCAGCCCCAGCATTTT | TRBJ1-5 | . | TRBV4-2 | .
CASSLAPAGGIQETQYF | TGTGCCAGCAGCTTAGCCCCAGCGGGAGGTATCCAAGAGACCCAGTACTTC | TRBJ2-5 | TRBD2 | TRBV11-2 | .
CATSRDLADQNTGELFF | TGTGCCACCAGCAGGGATTTAGCGGACCAGAACACCGGGGAGCTGTTTTTT | TRBJ2-2 | . | TRBV15 | .
CASSLGVGNTGELFF | TGCGCCAGCAGCCTCGGGGTTGGGAACACCGGGGAGCTGTTTTTT | TRBJ2-2 | . | TRBV5-1 | .